This T cell receptor beta chain came from a study of graft-versus-host responses after intestinal transplantation. Findings and limits, study-wide: Ileal or blood samples showed some GvH clones first, and such clones were also found in recipient marrow. Patients with graft-donor T cell macrochimerism had high graft-versus-host to host-versus-graft clonal ratios in allografts. Peak GvH clone levels in circulation were associated with early post-transplant HvG declines.

Regarding this clone: The antigen is not known.

The CDR3 consists of 16 residues. J was trimmed by 2 bases and V by 4 bases; bases with no gene match: 10. CDR1 and CDR2 from the germline V gene are MNHNY and SVGAGI (reference sequence). Clones were sequenced by immunoSEQ multiplex PCR, and TCRdb holds only the in-frame ones, with some missing. The table lists 100,000 to 140,000 clones, approximately 90% of them singletons. The sequence derives from a human donor who was the organ donor for an intestinal transplant. The V and J genes are TRBV6-6 and TRBJ2-7; 8 bases map to TRBD2. Source: unstimulated CD4+ T cells sorted from spleen or lymph node cells, taken before transplant. The CDR3 protein is CASSSAGERGTYEQYF. The CDR3 DNA is TGTGCCAGCAGTTCCGCTGGGGAGCGGGGGACCTACGAGCAGTACTTC.